This entry lists 6 T cell receptor beta chains sequenced from one sample in a study of long-term antiretroviral therapy in people with HIV. Sequencing relied on immunoSEQ assay v3.0, run at survey level. Some clones are missing from TCRdb's copy, which holds only in-frame ones; the method was immunoSEQ multiplex PCR. The table includes 12,000 or so clones, over 80% detected once. The sample in question was unsorted PBMCs, obtained just over 8 years after starting antiretroviral therapy. These receptor sequences come from a man aged 50 to 60 with HIV.

This chain connects TRBV9 to TRBJ1-5; D is ambiguous. The CDR3 runs 15 residues. Trimming took off 4 bases at V and 6 bases at J, with 17 bases between the two ends. Looked up from germline, CDR1 is SGDLS and CDR2 is YYNGEE. The CDR3 DNA is TGTGCCAGCAGCCCGACGGACGTGAACATTCAGCCCCAGCATTTT. Amino acids: CASSPTDVNIQPQHF.

The chain uses TRBV6-5 and TRBJ1-2; the match to TRBD1 covers 7 bases. V lost 2 bases to trimming and J lost 4 bases; unmatched junction nucleotides: 10. Germline loops: CDR1 MNHEY, CDR2 SVGAGI. The CDR3 covers 16 residues. The CDR3 is CASSYEAGGGTYGYTF. In nucleotides, the CDR3 is TGTGCCAGCAGTTACGAGGCAGGGGGGGGAACCTATGGCTACACCTTC.

This clone has just a few counts. The J gene is TRBJ1-1, the V gene TRBV6-5, with D possibly TRBD1 on 5 matching bases. V lost 5 bases and J 3 bases, leaving 13 bases between the germline ends. CDR3 length: 14 residues. The germline V gene encodes CDR1 MNHEY and CDR2 SVGAGI. Written as DNA, the CDR3 is TGTGCCAGCAGTGGAAGAGAGGGGTACACTGAAGCTTTCTTT. This codes for CASSGREGYTEAFF.

The chain combines TRBV4-1 with TRBJ2-7; D ambiguous. Germline CDR1 is MGHRA and CDR2 is YSYEKL. Trimming removed 2 bases at V and 5 bases at J, with 16 bases between. The CDR3 is 15 residues long. CDR3 amino acids: CASSQSRTELDEQYF. CDR3 DNA: TGCGCCAGCAGCCAATCCCGGACGGAGCTGGACGAGCAGTACTTC.

This clone was found once. V is TRBV2 and J is TRBJ2-7; no definite D call. Germline V CDR1 and CDR2: SNHLY, FYNNEI. The CDR3 has 11 amino acids. V gave up 5 bases and J gave up 7 bases, with 9 bases separating them. CDR3 in DNA: TGTGCCAGCAGTCCAAAGTTAGAGCAGTACTTC. Translation gives CASSPKLEQYF.

The CDR3 protein is CASSATGSGNTIYF. In DNA form, the CDR3 reads TGTGCCAGCAGCGCGACAGGGAGCGGAAACACCATATATTTT. The rearrangement uses TRBV11-2 and TRBJ1-3; the match to TRBD1 covers 7 bases. V shed 5 bases and J 4 bases; nucleotides not matched to a gene: 5. Germline V CDR1 and CDR2: SGHAT, FQNNGV. The CDR3 is 14 residues long.